This T cell receptor (beta chain) was obtained from a study of blood T cell repertoires in COVID-19 (dated by TCRdb to about 2020). The study in broad terms: Samples from collaborators originated in the United States, Italy and Spain and spanned both the acute and convalescent phases of COVID-19. The material from the prospective study consisted of cDNA or gDNA derived from T cells, B-cell-depleted T cells, or PBMCs. Subjects who had been exposed to COVID-19, were actively infected with it, or had recovered from it provided the deeply sampled blood TCRbeta repertoires that made up the dataset. A freely available public database, intended as a resource for researchers studying the immune response to SARS-CoV-2, is where the repertoires were released. Samples came from the ongoing ImmuneRACE study (first 160 participants) plus 1,254 subjects from 6 global collaborators. The sample metadata nearly always contained a de-identified subject ID, COVID-19 status, age in years and sex. HLA class I and class II types, where available, came from metadata supplied by the sample provider rather than from assay-based typing.

Overall study results and their limits: Clinical and demographic metadata were provided uncurated, with the amount varying by source and participant.

Of note for this clone: The antigen it binds to is not known. There are no base qualities to consult, and no much larger clone falls within one base.

The immunoSEQ Assay, a bias-controlled multiplex PCR, was used to amplify TCRbeta CDR3 regions from genomic DNA. In the authors' own workflow: The number of nucleated cells in each sample was estimated from the amplification of reference gene primers within the assay. Sequence reads were collapsed and filtered to measure the absolute abundance of every unique TCRbeta CDR3 rearrangement. For each sample, productive Simpson clonality was calculated as the square root of Simpson's diversity index over productive rearrangements. TCRdb stores this immuneACCESS table with in-frame sequences only. Part of the clones is absent; in the studies checked, under half of the shortfall reflects unresolved V genes, and no reason is known for the rest. The D gene and trimming were derived from the DNA, and the V and J assignments and clone size from that table. The sample table records 200,000 to 250,000 clones; around four fifths of these occur just once. Of the sample, more than 9% falls within the top ten clones.

In Seattle, one collaborating source enrolled patients while the infection was active and tracked those patients longitudinally over the course of disease. The collaborating institutions used their own protocols to collect whole blood in K2EDTA tubes. For TCRbeta analysis, collaborators shipped samples as frozen whole blood, isolated PBMCs, or DNA extracted from either of those sample types. There are 13 amino acids in the CDR3, from cysteine to phenylalanine inclusive. The retained sequence is limited to the CDR3, 39 bases, with the frame set at the first base. The germline V gene supplies CDR1 KGHSH and CDR2 LQKENI. The germline ends are 17 bases apart after V is trimmed by 2 bases and J by 13 bases.

The rearranged segments are TRBV18 and TRBJ1-1; the D gene is possibly TRBD1, with 6 bases matching. The receptor was derived from a woman of 80 years or more with COVID-19, enrolled during active disease. Specimen: peripheral blood. The CDR3 region: CASSPEGQLQVFF. The sequenced DNA is TGTGCCAGCTCACCAGAGGGACAACTTCAGGTTTTCTTT.